This T cell receptor beta chain stems from a study of blood T cell repertoires in COVID-19. Clinical histories supplied by participants themselves formed the basis of cohort assignment. Produced via immunoSEQ multiplex PCR; TCRdb's table is partial and in-frame only. The sample includes approximately 150,000 clones, over 80% seen only once; the top ten take roughly 12%. Germline V gene lookup returns CDR1 SGDLS and CDR2 YYNGEE. V lost 4 bases to trimming and J lost 6 bases, with 11 bases between them. The CDR3 extends over 12 amino acids. The clonotype was recovered from a man aged 55 to 70 who had recovered from COVID-19. V gene TRBV9 combines with J gene TRBJ2-7, with a possible D match to TRBD2 (5 bases). The sample consisted of PBMCs or T cells enriched from blood (not recorded which). For the CDR3, the DNA is TGTGCCAGCAGCCCCGGACTTAGCGAGCAGTACTTC. As protein: CASSPGLSEQYF.